These 13 T cell receptor beta chains came from one sample sequenced in a study of CD8 T cells in ankylosing spondylitis. TCRdb reprocessed the 5' RACE reads via MiXCR and lists one record per CDR3 protein. The sample records roughly 250,000 distinct CDR3 sequences, around 7.8% being singletons. The specimen was blood, either unsorted or a sorted T cell fraction (not recorded which). The receptors shown here come from a male donor with ankylosing spondylitis or in good health (not recorded which).

This clonotype has more than one count but fewer than ten. The gene calls are TRBV12-3 or TRBV12-4 and TRBJ2-3; D is tentatively TRBD1 or TRBD2 (7 bases each). Trimming pared 5 bases from V and 6 bases from J, leaving 18 bases between. CDR3 length: 15 residues. CDR3 sequence reads: CASSPQGGGVDTQYF. The CDR3 nucleotides read TGTGCCAGCAGTCCCCAGGGGGGGGGCGTGGATACGCAGTATTTT.

This clonotype came up many times. J is TRBJ1-4 and V is TRBV7-2; TRBD1 matches at 10 bases. This CDR3 has 14 residues. J was trimmed by 7 bases and V by 3 bases; bases with no gene match: 2. Germline CDR1 and CDR2: SGHTA and FQGNSA. CDR3 nucleotide sequence: TGTGCCAGCAGCTTGAGGACAGGGGGTGAAAAACTGTTTTTT. Its translation is CASSLRTGGEKLFF.

Points on this clonotype: A read error may produce the germline difference seen at one junction end. V and J are TRBV7-9 and TRBJ1-2; TRBD1 might be the D (5 bases). CDR1 is SEHNR and CDR2 is FQNEAQ in the germline V gene (reference sequence). CDR3 length: 15 residues. CDR3 in DNA: TGTACCAGCAGCCTCTTTCTAAGGGGAGGCGATGGCTACACCTTC. Translating it yields CTSSLFLRGGDGYTF.

This clonotype was counted many times. This sequence joins TRBV29-1 and TRBJ1-1, with D perhaps TRBD1 (6 bases). The germline V and J ends were trimmed by 7 bases and 1 base, with 22 bases remaining between them. Germline CDR1 SQVTM, CDR2 ANQGSEA. There are 16 residues in the CDR3. Written as DNA, the CDR3 is TGCAGCGCGAGGGGACGCGGTAGGGGGACGAACACTGAAGCTTTCTTT. It is translated as CSARGRGRGTNTEAFF.

The chain has TRBV6-2 or TRBV6-3 and TRBJ2-3, with TRBD2 matching over 14 bases. CDR3 size: 18 residues. V lost 6 bases to trimming and J lost 3 bases; unmatched junction nucleotides: 11. Germline CDR1 MNHEY, CDR2 SVGEGT. CDR3 DNA: TGTGCCAGCAGCCTACTCGGGACTAGCGGGAGAGCGACAGATACGCAGTATTTT. Translation gives CASSLLGTSGRATDTQYF.

This clonotype was found many times. The CDR3 nucleotides are TGTGCCAGCCGACTAGGCGGGTTCGAGCAGTTCTTC. Its protein is CASRLGGFEQFF. The V call is TRBV27, the J call TRBJ2-1, with a weak D call TRBD2 (6 bases). The CDR3 sequence is 12 residues long. Germline-derived CDR1 and CDR2 are MNHEY and SMNVEV (reference sequence). V was pared by 8 bases and J by 10 bases, with 15 bases between.

The chain recombines TRBV18 with TRBJ2-1; no definite D call. V was trimmed by 2 bases and J by 7 bases, leaving 9 bases between them. Looked up from germline, CDR1 is KGHSH and CDR2 is LQKENI. The CDR3 loop spans 13 amino acids. The CDR3 spells CASSPEGANEQFF. CDR3 bases: TGTGCCAGCTCACCAGAAGGAGCTAATGAGCAGTTCTTC.

This clonotype occurred many times. The chain has TRBV19 and TRBJ1-1; possible D gene TRBD1, 5 bases. Trimming shortened V by 5 bases and J by 4 bases, and 14 bases separated the two germline ends. The V gene's germline CDR1 is LNHDA and CDR2 SQIVND (reference sequence). The CDR3 spans 14 residues. In DNA form, the CDR3 reads TGTGCCAGTAGTTTGGGACCGTCGCCCACTGAAGCTTTCTTT. Translated: CASSLGPSPTEAFF.

This clonotype was counted ten times or more. The chain combines TRBV7-8 with TRBJ1-5; unclear D gene. Germline assignment: CDR1 SGHVS and CDR2 FQNEAQ. V was clipped by 5 bases and J by 9 bases, with 17 bases between them. The CDR3 contains 14 residues. DNA of the CDR3: TGTGCCAGCAGCATCGGACCGGGCTCCTCGCCCCAGCATTTT. This codes for CASSIGPGSSPQHF.

V is TRBV4-2 and J is TRBJ1-1, with 8 bases matching TRBD1. CDR1 LGHNA and CDR2 YNFKEQ come from the germline V gene. Germline trimming cut 4 bases from V and 5 bases from J; bases unmatched to any gene: 12. CDR3 size: 16 residues. This CDR3 reads CASSPQLQGGETEAFF. The CDR3 DNA reads as TGTGCCAGCAGCCCCCAATTACAGGGGGGAGAGACTGAAGCTTTCTTT.

The genes are TRBV18 and TRBJ2-7; 7 bases map to TRBD2. Trimming cost V 3 bases and J 5 bases; bases outside gene matches: 4. CDR1 and CDR2 from the germline V gene are KGHSH and LQKENI. CDR3 length: 13 amino acids. DNA for the CDR3: TGTGCCAGCTCACCTGCGCGGGAGAACGAGCAGTACTTC. Its protein is CASSPARENEQYF.

This clonotype was counted at least ten times. The chain couples TRBV12-3 or TRBV12-4 to TRBJ2-2; no definite D call. V shed 7 bases and J shed 5 bases, with 11 bases lying between them. CDR3 length equals 13 residues. The CDR3 bases are TGTGCCAGCACCCCCGGACGAACCGGGGAGCTGTTTTTT. This gives the protein CASTPGRTGELFF.

This clonotype was seen repeatedly, ten times or more. The chain uses TRBV5-1 and TRBJ2-1; 8 bases line up with TRBD2. The CDR3 runs to 15 residues. Germline V lookup: CDR1 SGHRS, CDR2 YFSETQ. The V segment lost 4 bases and the J segment 4 bases; nucleotides outside the gene matches: 7. The CDR3 loop is CASSQREREYNEQFF. CDR3 in DNA: TGCGCCAGCAGCCAGAGAGAGCGGGAGTACAATGAGCAGTTCTTC.